The entry that follows covers one TCR beta chain sequence. Its antigen is currently unknown. Assay: immunoSEQ multiplex PCR; the TCRdb copy retains only in-frame clones and omits some. Among 55,000 to 70,000 clones listed, approximately 89% were seen once. CDR1 MGHRA and CDR2 YSYEKL come from the germline V gene. V was shortened by 5 bases and J by 4 bases, with 14 bases between the two germline ends. This CDR3 comprises 14 residues. The data derive from a study of OX40 agonist ivuxolimab in advanced cancers. At the level of the study: An anti-OX40 (CD134) antibody with agonistic activity, ivuxolimab, was administered to patients. Patients enrolled in dose escalation were diagnosed with hepatocellular carcinoma, melanoma, renal cell or head and neck cancer.

Whole-study results and caveats: Compared with CD4+, CD8+ T cells on average had more expanded clones. Clonal expansion among partial responders at 0.1-3.0 mg/kg ranked near the lowest.

The chain joins TRBV4-1 to TRBJ2-5; no firm D call. The clonotype was recovered from an adult with an advanced solid tumor such as melanoma, head and neck, liver or kidney cancer. Sequences were derived from CD4+ or CD8+ T cells sorted from blood, sampled in a trial of the OX40 agonist ivuxolimab. CDR3 in DNA: TGCGCCAGCAGCGAATCTCCGAAGGGAGAGACCCAGTACTTC. This encodes CASSESPKGETQYF.